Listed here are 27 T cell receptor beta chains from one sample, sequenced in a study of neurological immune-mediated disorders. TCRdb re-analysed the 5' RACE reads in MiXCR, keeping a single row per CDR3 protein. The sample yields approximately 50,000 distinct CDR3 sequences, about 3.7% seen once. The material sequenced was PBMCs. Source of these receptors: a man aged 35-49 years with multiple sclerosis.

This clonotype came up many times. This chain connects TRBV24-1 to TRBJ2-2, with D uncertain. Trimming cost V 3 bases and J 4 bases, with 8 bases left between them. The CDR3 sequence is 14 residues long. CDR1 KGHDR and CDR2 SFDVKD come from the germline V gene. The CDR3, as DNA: TGTGCCACCAGTGATGTAGACACCACCGGGGAGCTGTTTTTT. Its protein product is CATSDVDTTGELFF.

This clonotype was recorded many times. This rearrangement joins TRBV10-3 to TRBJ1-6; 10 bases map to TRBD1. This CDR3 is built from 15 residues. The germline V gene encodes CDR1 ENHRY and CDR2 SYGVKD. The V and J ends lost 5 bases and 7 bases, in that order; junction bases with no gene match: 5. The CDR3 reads CAISSGQGQNSPLHF. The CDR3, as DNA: TGTGCCATCAGTTCGGGACAGGGGCAAAATTCACCCCTCCACTTT.

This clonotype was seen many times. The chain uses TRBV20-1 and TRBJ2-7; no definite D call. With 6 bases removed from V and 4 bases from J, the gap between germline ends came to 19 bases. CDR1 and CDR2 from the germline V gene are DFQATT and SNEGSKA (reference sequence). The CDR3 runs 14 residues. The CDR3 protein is CSAIPVEVGYEQYF. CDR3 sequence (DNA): TGCAGTGCCATCCCGGTCGAGGTCGGTTACGAGCAGTACTTC.

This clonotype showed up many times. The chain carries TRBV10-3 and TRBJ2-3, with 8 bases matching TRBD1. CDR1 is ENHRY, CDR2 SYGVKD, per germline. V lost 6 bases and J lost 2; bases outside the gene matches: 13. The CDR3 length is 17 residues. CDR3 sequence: CAISPRGLGGFTDTQYF. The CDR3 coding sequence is TGTGCCATCAGCCCCAGGGGGCTCGGTGGATTCACAGATACGCAGTATTTT.

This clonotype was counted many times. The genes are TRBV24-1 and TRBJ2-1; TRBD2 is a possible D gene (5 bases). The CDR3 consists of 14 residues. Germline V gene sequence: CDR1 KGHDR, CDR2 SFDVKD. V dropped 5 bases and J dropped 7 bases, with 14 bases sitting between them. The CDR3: CATSGRGVINEQFF. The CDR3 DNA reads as TGTGCCACCAGTGGACGGGGAGTGATTAATGAGCAGTTCTTC.

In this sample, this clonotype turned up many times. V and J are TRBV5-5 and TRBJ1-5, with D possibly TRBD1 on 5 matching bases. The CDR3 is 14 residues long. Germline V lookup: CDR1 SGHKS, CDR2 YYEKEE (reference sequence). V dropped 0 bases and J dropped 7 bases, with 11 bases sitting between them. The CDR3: CASSLDPTVQPQHF. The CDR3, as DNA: TGTGCCAGCAGCTTGGACCCGACAGTACAGCCCCAGCATTTT.

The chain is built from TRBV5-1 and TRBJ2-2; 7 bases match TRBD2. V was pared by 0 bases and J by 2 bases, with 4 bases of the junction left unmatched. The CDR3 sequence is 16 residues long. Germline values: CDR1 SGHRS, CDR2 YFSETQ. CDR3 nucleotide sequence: TGCGCCAGCAGCTTGGATCCGGGGGGAAACACCGGGGAGCTGTTTTTT. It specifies CASSLDPGGNTGELFF.

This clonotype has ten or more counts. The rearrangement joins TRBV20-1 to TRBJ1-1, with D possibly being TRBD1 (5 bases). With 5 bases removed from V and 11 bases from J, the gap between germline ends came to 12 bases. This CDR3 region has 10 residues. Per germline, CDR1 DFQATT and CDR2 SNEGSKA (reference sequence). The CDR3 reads CSAPQETAFF. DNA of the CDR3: TGCAGTGCTCCACAGGAGACCGCTTTCTTT.

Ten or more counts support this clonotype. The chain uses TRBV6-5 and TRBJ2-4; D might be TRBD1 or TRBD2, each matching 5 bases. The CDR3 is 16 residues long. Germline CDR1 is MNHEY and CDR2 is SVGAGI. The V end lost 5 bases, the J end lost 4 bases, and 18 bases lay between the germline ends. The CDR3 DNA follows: TGTGCCAGCAGTCCTGCGTCGGGGCAGGGTAAAAACATTCAGTACTTC. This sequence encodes CASSPASGQGKNIQYF.

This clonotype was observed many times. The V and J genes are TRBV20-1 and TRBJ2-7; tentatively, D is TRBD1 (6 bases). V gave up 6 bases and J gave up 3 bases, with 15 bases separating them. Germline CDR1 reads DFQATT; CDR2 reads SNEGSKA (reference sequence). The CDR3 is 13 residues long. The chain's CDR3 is CSAARTDLYEQYF. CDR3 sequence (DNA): TGCAGTGCGGCCCGGACAGACCTCTACGAGCAGTACTTC.

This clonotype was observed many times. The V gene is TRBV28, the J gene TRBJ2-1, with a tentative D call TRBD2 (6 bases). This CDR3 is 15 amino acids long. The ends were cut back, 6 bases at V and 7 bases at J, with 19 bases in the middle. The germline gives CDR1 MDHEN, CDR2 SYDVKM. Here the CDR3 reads CASSLLGGEENEQFF. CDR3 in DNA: TGTGCCAGCAGCCTCCTGGGGGGTGAAGAAAATGAGCAGTTCTTC.

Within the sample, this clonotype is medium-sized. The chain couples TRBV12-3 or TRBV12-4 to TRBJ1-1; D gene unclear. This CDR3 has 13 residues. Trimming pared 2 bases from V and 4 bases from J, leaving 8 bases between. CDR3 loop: CASSLWRGTEAFF. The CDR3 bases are TGTGCCAGCAGTTTATGGCGGGGCACTGAAGCTTTCTTT.

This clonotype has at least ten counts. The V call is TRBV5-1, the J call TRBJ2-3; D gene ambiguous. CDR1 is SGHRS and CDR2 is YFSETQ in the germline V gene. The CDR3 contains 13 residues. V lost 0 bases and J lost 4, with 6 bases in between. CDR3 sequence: CASSLAEADTQYF. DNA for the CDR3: TGCGCCAGCAGCTTGGCTGAGGCAGATACGCAGTATTTT. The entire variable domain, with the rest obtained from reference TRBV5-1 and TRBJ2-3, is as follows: KAGVTQTPRYLIKTRGQQVTLSCSPISGHRSVSWYQQTPGQGLQFLFEYFSETQRNKGNFPGRFSGRQFSNSRSEMNVSTLELGDSALYLCASSLAEADTQYFGPGTRLTVL.

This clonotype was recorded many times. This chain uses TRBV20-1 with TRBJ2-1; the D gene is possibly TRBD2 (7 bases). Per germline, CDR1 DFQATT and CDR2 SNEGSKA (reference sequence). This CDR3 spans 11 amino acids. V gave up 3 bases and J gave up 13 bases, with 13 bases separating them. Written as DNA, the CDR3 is TGCAGTGCTAGCCGGGGGGCCCCCCAGTTCTTC. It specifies CSASRGAPQFF.

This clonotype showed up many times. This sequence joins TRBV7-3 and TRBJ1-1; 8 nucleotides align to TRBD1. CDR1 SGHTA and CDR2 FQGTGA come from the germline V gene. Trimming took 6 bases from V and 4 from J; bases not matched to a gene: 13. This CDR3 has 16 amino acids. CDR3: CASRPSGGAQGTEAFF. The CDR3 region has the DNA TGTGCCAGCAGACCCTCAGGGGGCGCACAAGGCACTGAAGCTTTCTTT. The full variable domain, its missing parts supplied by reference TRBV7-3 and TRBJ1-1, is GAGVSQTPSNKVTEKGKYVELRCDPISGHTALYWYRQSLGQGPEFLIYFQGTGAADDSGLPNDRFFAVRPEGSVSTLKIQRTERGDSAVYLCASRPSGGAQGTEAFFGQGTRLTVV.

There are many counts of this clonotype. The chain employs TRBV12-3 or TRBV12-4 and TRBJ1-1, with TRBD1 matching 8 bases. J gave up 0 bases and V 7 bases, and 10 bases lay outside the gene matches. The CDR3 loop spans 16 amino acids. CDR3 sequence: CASISGQAFMNTEAFF. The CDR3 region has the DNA TGTGCCAGCATTTCGGGACAGGCGTTTATGAACACTGAAGCTTTCTTT.

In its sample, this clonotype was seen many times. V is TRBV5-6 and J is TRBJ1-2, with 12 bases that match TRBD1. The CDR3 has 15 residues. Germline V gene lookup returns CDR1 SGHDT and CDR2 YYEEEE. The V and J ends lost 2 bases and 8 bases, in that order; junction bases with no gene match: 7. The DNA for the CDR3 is TGTGCCAGCAGCTTTGGGACAGGGGGCCTGGGAGGCTACACCTTC. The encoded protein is CASSFGTGGLGGYTF.

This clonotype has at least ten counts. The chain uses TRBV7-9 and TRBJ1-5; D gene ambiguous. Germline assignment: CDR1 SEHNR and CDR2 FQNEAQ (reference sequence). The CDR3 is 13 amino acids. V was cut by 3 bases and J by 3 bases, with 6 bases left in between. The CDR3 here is CASSFGNNQPQHF. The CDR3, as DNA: TGTGCCAGCAGCTTTGGCAACAATCAGCCCCAGCATTTT.

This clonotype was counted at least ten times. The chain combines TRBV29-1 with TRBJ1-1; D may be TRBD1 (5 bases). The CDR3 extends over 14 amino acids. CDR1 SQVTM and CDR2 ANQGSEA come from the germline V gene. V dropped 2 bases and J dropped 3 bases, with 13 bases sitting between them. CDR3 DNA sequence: TGCAGCGTTGAAAGTCAGGGTGTTTACACTGAAGCTTTCTTT. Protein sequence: CSVESQGVYTEAFF.

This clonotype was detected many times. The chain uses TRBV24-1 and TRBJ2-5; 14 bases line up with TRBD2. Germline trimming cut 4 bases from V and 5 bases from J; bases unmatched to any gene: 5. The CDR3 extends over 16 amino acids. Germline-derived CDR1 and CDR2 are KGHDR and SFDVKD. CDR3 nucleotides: TGTGCCACCAGTGACGGGACTAGCGGGAGTGCTGAGACCCAGTACTTC. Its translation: CATSDGTSGSAETQYF.

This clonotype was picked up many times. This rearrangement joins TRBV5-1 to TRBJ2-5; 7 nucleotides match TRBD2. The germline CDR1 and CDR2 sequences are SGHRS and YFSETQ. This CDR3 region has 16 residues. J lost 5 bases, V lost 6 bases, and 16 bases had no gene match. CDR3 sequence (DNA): TGCGCCAGCACCCCGGGAGGCGTGGTTGGGGTGGAGACCCAGTACTTC. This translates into CASTPGGVVGVETQYF. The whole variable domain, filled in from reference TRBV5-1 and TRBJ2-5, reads KAGVTQTPRYLIKTRGQQVTLSCSPISGHRSVSWYQQTPGQGLQFLFEYFSETQRNKGNFPGRFSGRQFSNSRSEMNVSTLELGDSALYLCASTPGGVVGVETQYFGPGTRLLVL.

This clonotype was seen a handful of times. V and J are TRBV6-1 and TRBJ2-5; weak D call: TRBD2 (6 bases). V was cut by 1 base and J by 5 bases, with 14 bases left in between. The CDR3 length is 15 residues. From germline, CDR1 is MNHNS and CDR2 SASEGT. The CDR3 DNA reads TGTGCCAGCAGTGAAGGGACTTCGGGAGTGGAGACCCAGTACTTC. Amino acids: CASSEGTSGVETQYF.

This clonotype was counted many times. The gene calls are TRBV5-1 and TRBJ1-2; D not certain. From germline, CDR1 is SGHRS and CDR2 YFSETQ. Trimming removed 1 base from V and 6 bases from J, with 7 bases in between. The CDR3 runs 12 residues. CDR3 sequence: CASSLSENGYTF. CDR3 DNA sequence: TGCGCCAGCAGCTTGTCGGAGAATGGCTACACCTTC.

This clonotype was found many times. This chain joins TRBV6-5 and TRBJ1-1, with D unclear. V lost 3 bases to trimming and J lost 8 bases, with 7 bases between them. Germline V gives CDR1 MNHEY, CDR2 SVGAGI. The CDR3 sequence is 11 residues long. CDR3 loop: CASSYRREAFF. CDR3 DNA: TGTGCCAGCAGTTATCGGAGGGAAGCTTTCTTT.

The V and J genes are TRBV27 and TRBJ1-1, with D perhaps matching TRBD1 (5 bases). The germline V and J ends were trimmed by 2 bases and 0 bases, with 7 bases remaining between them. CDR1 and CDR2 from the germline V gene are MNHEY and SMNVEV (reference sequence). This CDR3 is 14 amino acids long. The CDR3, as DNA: TGTGCCAGCAGTTTAACAGGAGTGAACACTGAAGCTTTCTTT. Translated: CASSLTGVNTEAFF.

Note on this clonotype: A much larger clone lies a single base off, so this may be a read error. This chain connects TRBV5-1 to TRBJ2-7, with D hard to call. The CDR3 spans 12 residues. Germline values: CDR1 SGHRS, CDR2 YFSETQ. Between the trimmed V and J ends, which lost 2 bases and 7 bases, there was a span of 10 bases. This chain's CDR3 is CASSFARKEQYF. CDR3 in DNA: TGCGCCAGCAGCTTTGCAAGGAAAGAGCAGTACTTC.

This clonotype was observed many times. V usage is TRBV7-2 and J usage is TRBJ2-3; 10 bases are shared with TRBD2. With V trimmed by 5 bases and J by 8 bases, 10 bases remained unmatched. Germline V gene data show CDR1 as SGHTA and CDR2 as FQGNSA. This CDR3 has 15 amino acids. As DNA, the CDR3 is TGTGCCAGCAGCCAAAGCGGGGGGGGCTACGGTACGCAGTATTTT. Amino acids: CASSQSGGGYGTQYF.